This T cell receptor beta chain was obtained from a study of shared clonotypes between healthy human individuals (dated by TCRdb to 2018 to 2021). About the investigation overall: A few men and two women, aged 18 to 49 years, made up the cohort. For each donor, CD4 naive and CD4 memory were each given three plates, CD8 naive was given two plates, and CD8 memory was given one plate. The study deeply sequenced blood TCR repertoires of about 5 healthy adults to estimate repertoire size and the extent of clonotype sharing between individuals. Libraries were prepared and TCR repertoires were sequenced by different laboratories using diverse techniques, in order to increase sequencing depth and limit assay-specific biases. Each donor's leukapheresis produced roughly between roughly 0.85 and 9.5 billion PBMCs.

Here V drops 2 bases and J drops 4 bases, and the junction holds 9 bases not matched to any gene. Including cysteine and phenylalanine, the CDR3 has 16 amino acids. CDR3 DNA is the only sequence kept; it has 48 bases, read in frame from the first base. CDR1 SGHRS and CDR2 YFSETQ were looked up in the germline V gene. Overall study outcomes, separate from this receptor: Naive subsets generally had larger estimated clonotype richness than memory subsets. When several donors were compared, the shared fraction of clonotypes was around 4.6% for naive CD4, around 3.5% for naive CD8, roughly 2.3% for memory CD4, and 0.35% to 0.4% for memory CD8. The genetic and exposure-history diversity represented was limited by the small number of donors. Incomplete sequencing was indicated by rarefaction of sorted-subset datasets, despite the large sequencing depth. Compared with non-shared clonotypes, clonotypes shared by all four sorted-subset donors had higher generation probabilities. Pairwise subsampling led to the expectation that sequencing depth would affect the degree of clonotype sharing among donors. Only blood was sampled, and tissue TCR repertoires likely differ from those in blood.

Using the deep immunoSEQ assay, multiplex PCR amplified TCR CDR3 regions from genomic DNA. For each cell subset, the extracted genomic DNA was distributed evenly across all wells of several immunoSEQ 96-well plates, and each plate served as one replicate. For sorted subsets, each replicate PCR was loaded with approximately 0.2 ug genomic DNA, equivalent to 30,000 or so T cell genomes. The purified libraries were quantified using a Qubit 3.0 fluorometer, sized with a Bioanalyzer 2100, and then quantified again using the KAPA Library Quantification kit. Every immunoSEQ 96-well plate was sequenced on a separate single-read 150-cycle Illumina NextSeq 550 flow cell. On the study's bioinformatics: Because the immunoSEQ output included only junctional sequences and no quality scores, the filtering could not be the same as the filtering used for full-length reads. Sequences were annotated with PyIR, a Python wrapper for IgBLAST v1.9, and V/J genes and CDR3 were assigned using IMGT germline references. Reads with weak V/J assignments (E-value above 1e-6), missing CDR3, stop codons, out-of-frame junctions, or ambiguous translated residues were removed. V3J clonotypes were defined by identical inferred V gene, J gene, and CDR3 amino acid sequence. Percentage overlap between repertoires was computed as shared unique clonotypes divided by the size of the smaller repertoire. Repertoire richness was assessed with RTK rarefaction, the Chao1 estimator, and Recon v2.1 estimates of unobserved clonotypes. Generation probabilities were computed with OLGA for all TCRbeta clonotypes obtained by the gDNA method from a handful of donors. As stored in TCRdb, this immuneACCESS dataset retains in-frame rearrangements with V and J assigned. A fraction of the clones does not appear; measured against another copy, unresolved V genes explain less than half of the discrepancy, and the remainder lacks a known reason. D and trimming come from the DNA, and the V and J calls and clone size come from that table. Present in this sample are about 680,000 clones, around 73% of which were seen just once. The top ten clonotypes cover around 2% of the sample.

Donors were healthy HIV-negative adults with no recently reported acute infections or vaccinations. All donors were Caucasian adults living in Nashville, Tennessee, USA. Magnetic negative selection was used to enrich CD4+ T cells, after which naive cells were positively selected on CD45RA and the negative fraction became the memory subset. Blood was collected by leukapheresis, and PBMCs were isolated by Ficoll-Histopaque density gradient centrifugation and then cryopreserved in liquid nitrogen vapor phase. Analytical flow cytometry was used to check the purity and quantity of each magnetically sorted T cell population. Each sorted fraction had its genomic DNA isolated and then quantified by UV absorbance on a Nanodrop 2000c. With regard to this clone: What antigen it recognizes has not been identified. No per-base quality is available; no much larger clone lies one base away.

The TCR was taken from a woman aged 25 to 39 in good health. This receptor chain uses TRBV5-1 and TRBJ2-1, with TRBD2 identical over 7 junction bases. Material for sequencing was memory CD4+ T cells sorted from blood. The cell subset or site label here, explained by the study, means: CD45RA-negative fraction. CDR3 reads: CASSLPQREWYNEQFF. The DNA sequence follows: TGCGCCAGCAGCTTACCCCAGCGGGAATGGTACAATGAGCAGTTCTTC. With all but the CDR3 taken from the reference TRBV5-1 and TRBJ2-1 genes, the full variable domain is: KAGVTQTPRYLIKTRGQQVTLSCSPISGHRSVSWYQQTPGQGLQFLFEYFSETQRNKGNFPGRFSGRQFSNSRSEMNVSTLELGDSALYLCASSLPQREWYNEQFFGPGTRLTVL.